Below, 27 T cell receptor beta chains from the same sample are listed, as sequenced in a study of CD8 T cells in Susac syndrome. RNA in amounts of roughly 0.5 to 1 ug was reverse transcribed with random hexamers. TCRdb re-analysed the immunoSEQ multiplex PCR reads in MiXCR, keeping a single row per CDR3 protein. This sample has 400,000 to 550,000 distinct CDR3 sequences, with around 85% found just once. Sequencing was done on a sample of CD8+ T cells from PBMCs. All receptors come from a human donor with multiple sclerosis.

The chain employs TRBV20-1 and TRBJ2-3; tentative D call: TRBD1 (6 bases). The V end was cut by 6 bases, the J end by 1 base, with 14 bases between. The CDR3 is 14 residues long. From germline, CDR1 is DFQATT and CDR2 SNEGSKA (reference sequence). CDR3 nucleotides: TGCAGTGCAGAACGGGACACGCGCACAGATACGCAGTATTTT. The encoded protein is CSAERDTRTDTQYF.

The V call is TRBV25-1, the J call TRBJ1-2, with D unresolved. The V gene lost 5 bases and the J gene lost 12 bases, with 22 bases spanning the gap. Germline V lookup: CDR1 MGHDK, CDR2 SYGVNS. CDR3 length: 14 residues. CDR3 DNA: TGTGCCAGCAGTCCTCCGTCGACGGAGATTCCTAACACCTTC. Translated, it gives CASSPPSTEIPNTF.

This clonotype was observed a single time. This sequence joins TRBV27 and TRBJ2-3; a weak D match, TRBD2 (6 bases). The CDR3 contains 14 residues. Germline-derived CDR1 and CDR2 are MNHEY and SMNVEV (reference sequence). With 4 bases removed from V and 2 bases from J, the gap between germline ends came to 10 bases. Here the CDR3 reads CASSSSAITDTQYF. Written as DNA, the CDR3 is TGTGCCAGCAGTTCTAGCGCAATCACAGATACGCAGTATTTT.

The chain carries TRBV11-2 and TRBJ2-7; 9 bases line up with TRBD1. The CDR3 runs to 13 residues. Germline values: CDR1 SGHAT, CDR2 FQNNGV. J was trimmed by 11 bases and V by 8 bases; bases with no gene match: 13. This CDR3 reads CASGNRDREKEYF. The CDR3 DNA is TGTGCCAGCGGGAACCGGGACAGGGAAAAGGAGTACTTC. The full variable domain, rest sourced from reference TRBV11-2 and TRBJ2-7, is EAGVAQSPRYKIIEKRQSVAFWCNPISGHATLYWYQQILGQGPKLLIQFQNNGVVDDSQLPKDRFSAERLKGVDSTLKIQPAKLEDSAVYLCASGNRDREKEYFGPGTRLTVT.

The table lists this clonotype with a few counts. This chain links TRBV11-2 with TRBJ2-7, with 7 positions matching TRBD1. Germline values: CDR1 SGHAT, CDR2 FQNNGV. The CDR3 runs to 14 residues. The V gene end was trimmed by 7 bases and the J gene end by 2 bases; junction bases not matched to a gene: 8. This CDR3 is CASTARDSPYEQYF. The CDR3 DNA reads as TGTGCCAGCACCGCCCGGGACAGCCCCTACGAGCAGTACTTC.

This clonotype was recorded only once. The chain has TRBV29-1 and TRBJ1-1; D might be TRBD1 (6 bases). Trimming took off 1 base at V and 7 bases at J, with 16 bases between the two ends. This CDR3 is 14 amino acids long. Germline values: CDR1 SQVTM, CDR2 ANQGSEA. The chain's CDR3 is CSVEGTEETSEAFF. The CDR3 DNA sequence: TGCAGCGTTGAAGGGACAGAGGAAACGAGTGAAGCTTTCTTT. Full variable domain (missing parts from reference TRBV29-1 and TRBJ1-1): SAVISQKPSRDICQRGTSLTIQCQVDSQVTMMFWYRQQPGQSLTLIATANQGSEATYESGFVIDKFPISRPNLTFSTLTVSNMSPEDSSIYLCSVEGTEETSEAFFGQGTRLTVV.

The CDR3 DNA follows: TGTGCCAGTAGTATAGTTGGGGAGAGCTCCTACAATGAGCAGTTCTTC. This encodes CASSIVGESSYNEQFF. The chain links TRBV19 to TRBJ2-1; possibly TRBD2 for D (5 bases). Trimming shortened V by 1 base and J by 0 bases, and 10 bases separated the two germline ends. Per the germline V gene, CDR1 is LNHDA and CDR2 is SQIVND (reference sequence). This CDR3 region has 16 residues.

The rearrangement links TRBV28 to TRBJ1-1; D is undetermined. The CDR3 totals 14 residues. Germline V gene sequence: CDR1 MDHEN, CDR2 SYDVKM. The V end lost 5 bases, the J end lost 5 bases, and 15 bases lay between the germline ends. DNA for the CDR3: TGTGCCAGCAGTGACCTCGATTATCGTACTGAAGCTTTCTTT. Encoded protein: CASSDLDYRTEAFF.

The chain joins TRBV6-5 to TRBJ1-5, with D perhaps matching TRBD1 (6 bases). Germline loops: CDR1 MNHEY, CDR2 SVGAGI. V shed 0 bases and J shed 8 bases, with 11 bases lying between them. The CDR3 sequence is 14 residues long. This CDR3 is CASSYSGGGKPQHF. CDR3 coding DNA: TGTGCCAGCAGTTACTCAGGGGGGGGAAAGCCCCAGCATTTT.

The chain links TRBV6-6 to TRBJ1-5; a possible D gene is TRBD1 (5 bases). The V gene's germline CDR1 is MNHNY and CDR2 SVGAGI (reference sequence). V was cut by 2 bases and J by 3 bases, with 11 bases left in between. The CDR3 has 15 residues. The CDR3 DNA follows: TGTGCCAGCAGTTACGTCGACAGCCTCAATCAGCCCCAGCATTTT. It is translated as CASSYVDSLNQPQHF.

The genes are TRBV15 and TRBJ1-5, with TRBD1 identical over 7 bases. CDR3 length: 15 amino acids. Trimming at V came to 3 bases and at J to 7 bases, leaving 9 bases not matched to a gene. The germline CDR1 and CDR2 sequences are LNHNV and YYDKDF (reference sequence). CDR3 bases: TGTGCCACCAGCAGTGGCAGGGGGGCCTGGCAGCCCCAGCATTTT. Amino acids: CATSSGRGAWQPQHF.

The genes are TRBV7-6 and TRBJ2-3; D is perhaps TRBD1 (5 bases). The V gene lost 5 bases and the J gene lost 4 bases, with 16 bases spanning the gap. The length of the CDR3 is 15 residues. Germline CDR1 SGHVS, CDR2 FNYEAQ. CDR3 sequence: CASSSLPGKPDTQYF. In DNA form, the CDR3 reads TGTGCCAGCAGCAGCCTGCCAGGGAAACCAGATACGCAGTATTTT.

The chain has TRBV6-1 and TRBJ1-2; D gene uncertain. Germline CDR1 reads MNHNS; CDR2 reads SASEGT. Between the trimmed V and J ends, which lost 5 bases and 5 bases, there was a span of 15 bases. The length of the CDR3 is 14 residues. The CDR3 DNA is TGTGCCAGCAGTCCCGGGCCATCTGATTATGGCTACACCTTC. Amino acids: CASSPGPSDYGYTF.

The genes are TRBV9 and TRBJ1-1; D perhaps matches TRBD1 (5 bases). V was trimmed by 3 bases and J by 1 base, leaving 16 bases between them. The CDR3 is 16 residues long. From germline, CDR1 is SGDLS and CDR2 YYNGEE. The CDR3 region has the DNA TGTGCCAGCAGCGGGGGGATTCAAGAGCCGAACACTGAAGCTTTCTTT. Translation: CASSGGIQEPNTEAFF.

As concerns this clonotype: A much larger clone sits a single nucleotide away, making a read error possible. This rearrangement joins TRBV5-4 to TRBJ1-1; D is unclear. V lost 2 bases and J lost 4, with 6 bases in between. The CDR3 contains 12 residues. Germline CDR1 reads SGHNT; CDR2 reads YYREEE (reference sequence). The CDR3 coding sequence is TGTGCCAGCAGCTTTGGGATCACTGAAGCTTTCTTT. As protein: CASSFGITEAFF.

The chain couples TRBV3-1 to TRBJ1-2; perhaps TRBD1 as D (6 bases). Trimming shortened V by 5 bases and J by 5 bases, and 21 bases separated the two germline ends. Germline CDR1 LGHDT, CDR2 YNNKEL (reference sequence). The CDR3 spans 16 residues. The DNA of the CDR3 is TGTGCCAGCAGCTTTACTATGGGACAAGGACCATATGGCTACACCTTC. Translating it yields CASSFTMGQGPYGYTF.

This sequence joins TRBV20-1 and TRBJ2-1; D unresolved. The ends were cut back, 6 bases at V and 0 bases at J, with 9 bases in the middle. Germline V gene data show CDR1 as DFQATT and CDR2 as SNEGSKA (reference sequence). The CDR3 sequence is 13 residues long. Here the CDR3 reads CSAPTSSYNEQFF. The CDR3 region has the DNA TGCAGTGCGCCGACATCCTCCTACAATGAGCAGTTCTTC.

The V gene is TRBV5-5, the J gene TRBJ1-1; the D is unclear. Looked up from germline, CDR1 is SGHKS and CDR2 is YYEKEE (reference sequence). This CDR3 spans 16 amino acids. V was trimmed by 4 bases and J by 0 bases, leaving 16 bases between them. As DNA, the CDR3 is TGTGCCAGCAGCCCTCGTCCTCCGGTCCTGAACACTGAAGCTTTCTTT. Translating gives CASSPRPPVLNTEAFF.

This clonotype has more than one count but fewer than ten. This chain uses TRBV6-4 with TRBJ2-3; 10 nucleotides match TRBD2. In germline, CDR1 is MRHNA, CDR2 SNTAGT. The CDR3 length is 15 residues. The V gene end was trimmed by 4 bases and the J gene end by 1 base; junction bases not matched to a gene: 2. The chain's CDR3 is CASSAGTSGTDTQYF. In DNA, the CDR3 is TGTGCCAGCAGTGCGGGGACTAGCGGCACAGATACGCAGTATTTT.

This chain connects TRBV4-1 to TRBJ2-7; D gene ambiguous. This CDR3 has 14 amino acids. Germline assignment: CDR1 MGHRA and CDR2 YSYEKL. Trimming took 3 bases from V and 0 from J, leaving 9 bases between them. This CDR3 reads CASSQDGYSYEQYF. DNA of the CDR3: TGCGCCAGCAGCCAGGATGGGTACTCCTACGAGCAGTACTTC.

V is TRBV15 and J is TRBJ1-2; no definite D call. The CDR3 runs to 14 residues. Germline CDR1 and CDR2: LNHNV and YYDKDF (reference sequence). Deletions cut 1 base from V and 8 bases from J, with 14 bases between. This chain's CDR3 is CATSRAPIGGGYTF. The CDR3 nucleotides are TGTGCCACCAGCAGAGCACCCATTGGCGGGGGCTACACCTTC.

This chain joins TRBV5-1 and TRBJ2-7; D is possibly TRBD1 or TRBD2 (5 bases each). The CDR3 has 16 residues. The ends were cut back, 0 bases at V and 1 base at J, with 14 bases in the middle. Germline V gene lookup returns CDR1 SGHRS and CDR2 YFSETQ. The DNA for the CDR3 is TGCGCCAGCAGCTTGGTGGGGACGGACCCATCCTACGAGCAGTACTTC. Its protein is CASSLVGTDPSYEQYF.

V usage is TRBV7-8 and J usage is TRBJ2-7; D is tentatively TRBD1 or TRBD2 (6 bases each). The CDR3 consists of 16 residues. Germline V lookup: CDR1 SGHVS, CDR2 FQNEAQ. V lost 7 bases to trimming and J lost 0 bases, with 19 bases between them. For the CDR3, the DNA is TGTGCCAGCACCCCAGGGGTCGGCGGGGACTCCTACGAGCAGTACTTC. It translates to CASTPGVGGDSYEQYF.

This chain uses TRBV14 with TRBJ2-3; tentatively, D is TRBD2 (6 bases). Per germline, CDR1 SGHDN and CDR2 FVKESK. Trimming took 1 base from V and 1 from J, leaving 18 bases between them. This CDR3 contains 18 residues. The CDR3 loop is CASSQVFSTGLGTDTQYF. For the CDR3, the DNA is TGTGCCAGCAGCCAAGTATTTTCGACGGGACTCGGCACAGATACGCAGTATTTT.

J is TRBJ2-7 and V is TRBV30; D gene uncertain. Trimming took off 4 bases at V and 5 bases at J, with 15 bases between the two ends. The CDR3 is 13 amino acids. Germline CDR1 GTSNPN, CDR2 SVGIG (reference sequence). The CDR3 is CAWNDGILNEQYF. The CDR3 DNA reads TGTGCCTGGAACGATGGGATCCTGAACGAGCAGTACTTC.

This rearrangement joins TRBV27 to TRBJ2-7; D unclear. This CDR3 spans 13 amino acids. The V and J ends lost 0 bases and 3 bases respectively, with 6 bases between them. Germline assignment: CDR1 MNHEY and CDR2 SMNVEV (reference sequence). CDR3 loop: CASSLSRYYEQYF. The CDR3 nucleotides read TGTGCCAGCAGTTTATCGCGGTACTACGAGCAGTACTTC.

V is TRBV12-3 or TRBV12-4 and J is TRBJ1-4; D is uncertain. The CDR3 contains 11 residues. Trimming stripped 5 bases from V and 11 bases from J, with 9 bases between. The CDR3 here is CASSDLRKLFF. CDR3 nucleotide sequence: TGTGCCAGCAGTGACCTGAGGAAACTGTTTTTT.